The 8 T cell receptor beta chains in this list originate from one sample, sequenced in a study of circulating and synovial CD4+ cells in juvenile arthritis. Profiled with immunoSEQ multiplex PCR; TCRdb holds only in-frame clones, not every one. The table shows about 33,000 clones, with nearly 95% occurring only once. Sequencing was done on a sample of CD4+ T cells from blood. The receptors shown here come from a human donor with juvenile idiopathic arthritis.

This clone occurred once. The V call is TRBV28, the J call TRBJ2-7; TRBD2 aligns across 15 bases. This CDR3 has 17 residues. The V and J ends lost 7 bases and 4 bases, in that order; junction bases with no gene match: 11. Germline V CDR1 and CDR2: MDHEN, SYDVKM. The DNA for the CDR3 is TGTGCCAGCAATGTCGGACTAGCGGGGGGGAGTAGGTACGAGCAGTACTTC. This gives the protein CASNVGLAGGSRYEQYF.

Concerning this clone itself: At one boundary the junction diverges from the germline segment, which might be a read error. The CDR3 nucleotides are TGTGCCAGCAGTTCAAGGTCAGCGAACCCCTTT. Its protein product is CASSSRSANPF. The chain has TRBV28 and TRBJ1-1, with unresolved D. CDR3 length: 11 residues. Germline V gene sequence: CDR1 MDHEN, CDR2 SYDVKM.

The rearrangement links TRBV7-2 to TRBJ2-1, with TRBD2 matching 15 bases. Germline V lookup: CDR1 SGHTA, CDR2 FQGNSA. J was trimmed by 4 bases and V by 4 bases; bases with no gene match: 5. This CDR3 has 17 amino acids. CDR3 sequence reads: CASSSPGLAGGYNEQFF. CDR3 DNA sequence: TGTGCCAGCAGCTCCCCGGGACTAGCGGGGGGTTACAATGAGCAGTTCTTC.

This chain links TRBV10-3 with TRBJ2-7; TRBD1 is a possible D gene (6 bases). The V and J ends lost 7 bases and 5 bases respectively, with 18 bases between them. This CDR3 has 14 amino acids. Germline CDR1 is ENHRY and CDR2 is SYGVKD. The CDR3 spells CAIKNHNRADEQYF. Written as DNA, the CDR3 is TGTGCCATCAAAAATCACAACAGGGCCGACGAGCAGTACTTC.

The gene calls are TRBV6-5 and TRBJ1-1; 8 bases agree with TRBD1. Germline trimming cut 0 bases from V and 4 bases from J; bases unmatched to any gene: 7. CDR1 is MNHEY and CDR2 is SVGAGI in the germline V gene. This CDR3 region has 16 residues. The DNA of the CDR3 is TGTGCCAGCAGTTACTCGGACAGGGTCTTGGGCACTGAAGCTTTCTTT. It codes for CASSYSDRVLGTEAFF.

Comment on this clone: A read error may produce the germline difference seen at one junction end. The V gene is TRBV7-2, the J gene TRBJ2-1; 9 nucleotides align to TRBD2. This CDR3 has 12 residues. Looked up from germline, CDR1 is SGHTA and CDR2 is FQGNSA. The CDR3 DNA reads TGTGCCAGCACGGCGGGGGGGCGCGGGTTGGTCTTC. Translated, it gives CASTAGGRGLVF.

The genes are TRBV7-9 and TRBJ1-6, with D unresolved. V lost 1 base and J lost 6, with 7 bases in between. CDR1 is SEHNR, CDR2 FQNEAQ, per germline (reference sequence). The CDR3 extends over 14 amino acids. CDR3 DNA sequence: TGTGCCAGCAGCTTAGAACAGTTTAATTCACCCCTCCACTTT. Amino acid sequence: CASSLEQFNSPLHF.

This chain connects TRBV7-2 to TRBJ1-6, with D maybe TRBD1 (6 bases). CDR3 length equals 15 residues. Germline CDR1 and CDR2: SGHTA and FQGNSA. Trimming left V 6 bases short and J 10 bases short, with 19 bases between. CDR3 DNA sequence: TGTGCCAGCAGTCCAGGATTGGGGGCGCGATCACCCCTCCACTTT. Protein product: CASSPGLGARSPLHF.